This is a list of T cell receptor beta chains from one sample in a study of CD8+CD57+ T cells in acquired aplastic anemia. TCRdb re-called the reads with MiXCR, one entry per CDR3 protein. Of roughly 160,000 distinct CDR3 sequences detected, 55% to 70% appear once; the ten largest clones hold 45% to 55%. Specimen: sorted CD4+, CD8+, or CD8+CD57+ T cells (not recorded which) from PBMCs. Receptors originate from a human donor in good health. Each CDR3 is given with its conserved first and last residue. A D gene is named only where the DNA matches it firmly. Not every row has a clone size; where given, it reads once, few, many or a size class.

V gene	clone size	J gene	D gene	CDR3 protein	CDR3 DNA
TRBV19	.	TRBJ2-5	.	CASSPRRGETQYF	TGTGCCAGTAGTCCCCGGAGAGGAGAGACCCAGTACTTC
TRBV20-1	few	TRBJ1-6	.	CSARRADNSPLHF	TGCAGTGCTAGAAGGGCAGATAATTCACCCCTCCACTTT
TRBV24-1	.	TRBJ1-2	TRBD1	CATSDSDRVVGHTF	TGTGCCACCAGTGATTCGGACAGGGTGGTCGGCCACACCTTC
TRBV11-1	once	TRBJ2-7	.	CASSSQGYEQYF	TGTGCCAGCAGCTCCCAGGGCTACGAGCAGTACTTC
TRBV24-1	few	TRBJ2-5	.	CATSDRVTQYF	TGTGCCACCAGTGATCGGGTGACCCAGTACTTC
TRBV5-1	.	TRBJ2-1	.	CASSLIWNNEQFF	TGCGCCAGCAGCTTGATCTGGAACAATGAGCAGTTCTTC
TRBV12-3/TRBV12-4	.	TRBJ2-5	.	CASSLGPASETQYF	TGTGCCAGCAGTTTAGGACCAGCGAGCGAGACCCAGTACTTC
TRBV25-1	many	TRBJ2-4	TRBD1	CASIRTGGTKNIQYF	TGTGCCAGCATCCGGACAGGGGGCACCAAAAACATTCAGTACTTC
TRBV5-1	once	TRBJ2-7	TRBD2	CASSLIDRDYNEQYF	TGCGCCAGCAGCTTAATAGACCGGGACTATAACGAGCAGTACTTC
TRBV24-1	.	TRBJ2-2	TRBD1	CATSLRKRTGHNTGELFF	TGTGCCACCAGTCTTCGCAAACGGACAGGACATAACACCGGGGAGCTGTTTTTT
TRBV29-1	once	TRBJ1-4	.	CSVEAGLTNEKLFF	TGCAGCGTAGAGGCGGGACTGACGAATGAAAAACTGTTTTTT
TRBV20-1	.	TRBJ1-1	TRBD1	CSASNRGENTEAFF	TGCAGTGCTAGCAACAGGGGTGAGAACACTGAAGCTTTCTTT
TRBV7-2	once	TRBJ2-3	.	CAVGSASGYNTQYF	TGTGCCGTCGGATCAGCGAGCGGTTATAATACGCAGTATTTT
TRBV10-2	.	TRBJ2-2	TRBD2	CASSFLAGTNTGELFF	TGCGCCAGCAGTTTCCTAGCGGGAACGAACACCGGGGAGCTGTTTTTT
TRBV20-1	few	TRBJ2-7	.	CSARVRGYEQYF	TGCAGTGCTAGAGTCAGGGGCTACGAGCAGTACTTC
TRBV7-9	once	TRBJ2-7	.	CASTNGQPTYEQYF	TGTGCCAGCACTAACGGACAGCCAACCTACGAGCAGTACTTC
TRBV29-1	.	TRBJ2-3	TRBD2	CSVPSGGADTQYF	TGCAGCGTTCCCAGCGGGGGGGCGGATACGCAGTATTTT
TRBV7-9	.	TRBJ2-1	.	CASSRNNEQFF	TGTGCCAGCAGCCGCAACAATGAGCAGTTCTTC
TRBV7-3	.	TRBJ2-3	.	CASRLSGGTDTQYF	TGTGCCAGCCGACTTAGCGGCGGCACAGATACGCAGTATTTT
TRBV10-1	.	TRBJ1-5	.	CASSEGRANQPQHF	TGCGCCAGCAGTGAGGGGAGGGCCAATCAGCCCCAGCATTTT
TRBV9	.	TRBJ1-6	.	CASSVEDLNSPLHF	TGTGCCAGCAGCGTAGAGGACTTAAATTCACCCCTCCACTTT